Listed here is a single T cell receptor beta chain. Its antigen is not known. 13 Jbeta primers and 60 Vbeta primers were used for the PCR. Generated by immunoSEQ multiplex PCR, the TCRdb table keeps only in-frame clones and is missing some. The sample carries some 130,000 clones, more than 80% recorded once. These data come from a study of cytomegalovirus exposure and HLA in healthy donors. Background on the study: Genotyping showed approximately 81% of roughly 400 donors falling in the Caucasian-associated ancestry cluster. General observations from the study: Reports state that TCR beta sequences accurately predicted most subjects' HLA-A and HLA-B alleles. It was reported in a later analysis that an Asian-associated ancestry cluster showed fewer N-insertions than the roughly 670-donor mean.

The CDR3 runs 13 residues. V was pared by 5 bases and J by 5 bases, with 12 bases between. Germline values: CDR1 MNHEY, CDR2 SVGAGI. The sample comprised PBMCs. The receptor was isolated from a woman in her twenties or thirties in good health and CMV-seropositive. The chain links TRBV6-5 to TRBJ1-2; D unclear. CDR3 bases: TGTGCCAGCAGTAACCTGGGAGATTATGGCTACACCTTC. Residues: CASSNLGDYGYTF.